This T cell receptor beta chain was recorded in a study of neoadjuvant nivolumab and ipilimumab in lung cancer. Study observations and caveats: Higher pretherapy blood TCR richness went with higher resected-tumor richness.

TCRdb keeps only in-frame clones here, not all; method: immunoSEQ multiplex PCR. The repertoire holds 25,000 to 30,000 clones, with more than 75% as singletons. A word on this clone: No antigen is known for it.

The CDR3 consists of 15 residues. The trim removed 3 bases at V and 2 bases at J, leaving 5 bases unmatched. Per germline, CDR1 KGHSH and CDR2 LQKENI. The chain couples TRBV18 to TRBJ2-3, with 7 bases identical to TRBD2. The sequenced sample was tumor tissue, obtained after neoadjuvant nivolumab, alone or with ipilimumab, at or shortly before surgery. The sequence was collected from an adult with non-small cell lung cancer. CDR3 sequence: CASSPRAGPTDTQYF. Written as DNA, the CDR3 is TGTGCCAGCTCACCGCGAGCGGGGCCCACAGATACGCAGTATTTT.